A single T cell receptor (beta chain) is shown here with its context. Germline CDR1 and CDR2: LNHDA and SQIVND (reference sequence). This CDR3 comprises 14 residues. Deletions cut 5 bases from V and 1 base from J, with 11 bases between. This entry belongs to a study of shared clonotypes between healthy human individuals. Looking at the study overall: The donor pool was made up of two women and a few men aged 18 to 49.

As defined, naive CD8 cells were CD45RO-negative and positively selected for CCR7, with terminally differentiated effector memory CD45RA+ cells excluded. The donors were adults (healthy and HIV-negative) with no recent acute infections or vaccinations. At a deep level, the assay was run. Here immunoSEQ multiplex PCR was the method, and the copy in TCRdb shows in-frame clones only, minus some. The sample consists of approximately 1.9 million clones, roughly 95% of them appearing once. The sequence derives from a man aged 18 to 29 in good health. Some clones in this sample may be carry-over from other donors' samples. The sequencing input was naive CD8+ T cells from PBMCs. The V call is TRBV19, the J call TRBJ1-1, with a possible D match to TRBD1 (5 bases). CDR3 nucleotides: TGTGCCAGTAGTGGGTTGACAGAGAACACTGAAGCTTTCTTT. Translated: CASSGLTENTEAFF.